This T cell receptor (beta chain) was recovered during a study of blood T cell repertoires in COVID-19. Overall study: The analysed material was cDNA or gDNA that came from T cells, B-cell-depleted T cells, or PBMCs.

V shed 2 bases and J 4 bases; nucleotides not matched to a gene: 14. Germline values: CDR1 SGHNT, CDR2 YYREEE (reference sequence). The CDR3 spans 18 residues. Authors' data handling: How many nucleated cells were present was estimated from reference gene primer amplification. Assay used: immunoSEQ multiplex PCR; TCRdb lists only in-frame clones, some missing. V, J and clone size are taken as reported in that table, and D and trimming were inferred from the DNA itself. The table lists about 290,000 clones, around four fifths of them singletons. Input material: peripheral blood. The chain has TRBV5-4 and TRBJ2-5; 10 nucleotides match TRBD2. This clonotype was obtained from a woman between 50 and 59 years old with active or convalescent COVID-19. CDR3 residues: CASSLVGAGGRFGETQYF. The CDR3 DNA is TGTGCCAGCAGCTTAGTGGGAGCGGGAGGGCGTTTTGGAGAGACCCAGTACTTC.